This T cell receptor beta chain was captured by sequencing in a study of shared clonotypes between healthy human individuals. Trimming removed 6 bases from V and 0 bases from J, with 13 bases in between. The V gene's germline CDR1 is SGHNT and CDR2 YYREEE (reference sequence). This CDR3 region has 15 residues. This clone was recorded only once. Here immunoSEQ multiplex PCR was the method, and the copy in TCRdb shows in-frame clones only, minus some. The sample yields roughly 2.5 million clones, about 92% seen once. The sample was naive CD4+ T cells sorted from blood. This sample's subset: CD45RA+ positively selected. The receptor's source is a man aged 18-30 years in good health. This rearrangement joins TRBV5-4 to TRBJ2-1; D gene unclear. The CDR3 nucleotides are TGTGCCAGCACCAACCCCGACAACTCCTACAATGAGCAGTTCTTC. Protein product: CASTNPDNSYNEQFF. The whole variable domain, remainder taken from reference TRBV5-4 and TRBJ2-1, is ETGVTQSPTHLIKTRGQQVTLRCSSQSGHNTVSWYQQALGQGPQFIFQYYREEENGRGNFPPRFSGLQFPNYSSELNVNALELDDSALYLCASTNPDNSYNEQFFGPGTRLTVL.